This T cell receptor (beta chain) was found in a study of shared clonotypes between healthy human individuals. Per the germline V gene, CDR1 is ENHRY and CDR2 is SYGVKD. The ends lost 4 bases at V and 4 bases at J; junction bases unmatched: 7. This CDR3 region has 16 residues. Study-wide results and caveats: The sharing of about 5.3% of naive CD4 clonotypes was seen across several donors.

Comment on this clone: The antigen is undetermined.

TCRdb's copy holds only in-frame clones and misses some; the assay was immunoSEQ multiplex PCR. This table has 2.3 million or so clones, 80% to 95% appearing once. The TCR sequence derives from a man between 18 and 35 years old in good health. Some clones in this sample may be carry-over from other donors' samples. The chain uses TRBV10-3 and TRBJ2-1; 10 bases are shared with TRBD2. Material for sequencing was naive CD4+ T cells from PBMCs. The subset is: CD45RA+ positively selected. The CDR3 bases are TGTGCCATCAGTGGAGGATCAGCGGGAGGGTACAATGAGCAGTTCTTC. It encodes CAISGGSAGGYNEQFF.